Shown below are 26 T cell receptor beta chains from a single sample sequenced in a study of radiotherapy plus CTLA-4 blockade in lung cancer. The method was immunoSEQ multiplex PCR; TCRdb's version includes in-frame clones alone and lacks a portion of them. Among 50,000 to 65,000 clones, approximately 84% were seen once, and the ten largest hold under 7%. Sequenced here: peripheral blood, sampled from a patient treated with radiotherapy plus ipilimumab. These receptors originate from a human donor with non-small cell lung cancer whose response to radiotherapy plus ipilimumab could not be evaluated.

J is TRBJ2-1 and V is TRBV7-9; D is perhaps TRBD1 (6 bases). The germline CDR1 and CDR2 sequences are SEHNR and FQNEAQ (reference sequence). The CDR3 consists of 18 residues. Trimming shortened V by 4 bases and J by 4 bases, and 23 bases separated the two germline ends. For the CDR3, the DNA is TGTGCCAGCAGCTCAGTAGGTACTTCCGGGACACTTTACAATGAGCAGTTCTTC. Its protein is CASSSVGTSGTLYNEQFF.

The chain recombines TRBV6-5 with TRBJ1-6; 8 bases fit TRBD1. Germline-derived CDR1 and CDR2 are MNHEY and SVGAGI. V dropped 6 bases and J dropped 8; count of bases not matched to a gene: 6. The CDR3 runs 14 residues. CDR3 sequence reads: CASRKIQGDSPLHF. The DNA for the CDR3 is TGTGCCAGCAGGAAAATACAGGGGGATTCACCCCTCCACTTT.

The chain carries TRBV7-2 and TRBJ1-3; TRBD1 is a possible D gene (5 bases). From germline, CDR1 is SGHTA and CDR2 FQGNSA. The CDR3 has 14 residues. V was clipped by 2 bases and J by 4 bases, with 9 bases between them. Here the CDR3 reads CASSLWGEGNTIYF. Written as DNA, the CDR3 is TGTGCCAGCAGCTTATGGGGCGAAGGAAACACCATATATTTT.

The CDR3 nucleotides read TGCGCCAGCAGCCAAGTACTAGCGGGGATGTACGAGCAGTACTTC. The encoded protein is CASSQVLAGMYEQYF. The chain joins TRBV4-3 to TRBJ2-5; 10 nucleotides match TRBD2. The J call may be wrong; the DNA end is better matched by TRBJ2-7. Per the germline V gene, CDR1 is LGHNA and CDR2 is YSLEER. This CDR3 spans 15 amino acids.

V and J are TRBV5-1 and TRBJ1-3; no firm D call. This CDR3 has 14 amino acids. Germline assignment: CDR1 SGHRS and CDR2 YFSETQ. V lost 6 bases, J lost 0 bases, and 10 bases lay in between. The CDR3 is CASTPGDSGNTIYF. The CDR3 DNA reads TGCGCCAGCACTCCCGGGGACTCTGGAAACACCATATATTTT.

In this sample, this clone turned up a few times. This rearrangement joins TRBV9 to TRBJ2-2; D ambiguous. The CDR3 runs to 14 residues. The V and J ends lost 1 base and 6 bases respectively, with 10 bases between them. The germline V gene encodes CDR1 SGDLS and CDR2 YYNGEE. The CDR3 reads CASSVTPSAGELFF. The DNA of the CDR3 is TGTGCCAGCAGCGTAACTCCGTCGGCCGGGGAGCTGTTTTTT.

The chain employs TRBV28 and TRBJ2-5; 8 bases are shared with TRBD2. The CDR3 length is 15 residues. Germline values: CDR1 MDHEN, CDR2 SYDVKM. Losses at the gene ends were 6 bases for V and 2 bases for J; bases not matched to a gene: 8. The DNA for the CDR3 is TGTGCCAGCAGGACCAAGCGGGAGTGGCAAGAGACCCAGTACTTC. It yields the protein CASRTKREWQETQYF.

The chain joins TRBV28 to TRBJ2-6, with 10 nucleotides matching TRBD1. CDR1 MDHEN and CDR2 SYDVKM come from the germline V gene. The CDR3 length is 17 residues. J gave up 2 bases and V 3 bases, and 4 bases lay outside the gene matches. For the CDR3, the DNA is TGTGCCAGCAGTTTGGACAGGGGGAGAACTGGGGCCAACGTCCTGACTTTC. Its translation is CASSLDRGRTGANVLTF.

This clone has a single count. The rearrangement links TRBV2 to TRBJ1-6; a possible D gene is TRBD1 (5 bases). Germline CDR1 is SNHLY and CDR2 is FYNNEI. CDR3 length: 15 amino acids. Trimming pared 8 bases from V and 0 bases from J, leaving 11 bases between. CDR3: CASGGVSSYNSPLHF. Here the CDR3 DNA reads TGTGCCAGCGGGGGGGTGAGCTCCTATAATTCACCCCTCCACTTT.

The rearrangement joins TRBV2 to TRBJ2-5, with 15 nucleotides matching TRBD2. Looked up from germline, CDR1 is SNHLY and CDR2 is FYNNEI. This CDR3 is 17 amino acids long. V lost 6 bases to trimming and J lost 5 bases; unmatched junction nucleotides: 10. CDR3: CASRRAGLAGGGETQYF. Here the CDR3 DNA reads TGTGCCAGCAGGAGGGCGGGACTAGCGGGGGGTGGGGAGACCCAGTACTTC.

V usage is TRBV5-1 and J usage is TRBJ2-5; TRBD1 might be the D (5 bases). The ends were cut back, 3 bases at V and 2 bases at J, with 17 bases in the middle. Germline lookup yields CDR1 SGHRS and CDR2 YFSETQ. The CDR3 length is 16 residues. The CDR3 region is CASSYGGLRGQETQYF. CDR3 nucleotides: TGCGCCAGCAGCTACGGTGGGCTAAGGGGTCAAGAGACCCAGTACTTC.

The chain combines TRBV9 with TRBJ2-5; maybe TRBD2 (5 bases). Trimming shortened V by 0 bases and J by 5 bases, and 17 bases separated the two germline ends. The CDR3 totals 16 residues. Germline assignment: CDR1 SGDLS and CDR2 YYNGEE. CDR3 bases: TGTGCCAGCAGCGTAGAGGGTGGGAGTCTTGGCGAGACCCAGTACTTC. Translated, it gives CASSVEGGSLGETQYF.

The chain combines TRBV19 with TRBJ2-7; TRBD2 aligns across 7 bases. The trim removed 5 bases at V and 2 bases at J, leaving 6 bases unmatched. CDR1 and CDR2 from the germline V gene are LNHDA and SQIVND (reference sequence). This CDR3 spans 14 amino acids. The CDR3 DNA is TGTGCCAGTAGTGGTGAAGCGGGACCCTACGAGCAGTACTTC. Protein: CASSGEAGPYEQYF.

The chain employs TRBV7-9 and TRBJ2-1, with a tentative D call TRBD2 (6 bases). CDR3 length: 16 amino acids. Germline lookup yields CDR1 SEHNR and CDR2 FQNEAQ (reference sequence). V lost 4 bases to trimming and J lost 0 bases, with 13 bases between them. CDR3 sequence (DNA): TGTGCCAGCAGCTCAGGGCGGGGCGCCTCCTACAATGAGCAGTTCTTC. Protein sequence: CASSSGRGASYNEQFF.

V gene TRBV11-2 combines with J gene TRBJ1-2; the D gene is possibly TRBD1 (5 bases). Trimming took off 4 bases at V and 6 bases at J, with 12 bases between the two ends. The CDR3 runs to 13 residues. The germline CDR1 and CDR2 sequences are SGHAT and FQNNGV. The CDR3 nucleotides read TGTGCCAGCAGCTCGCCACACAGGCATGGCTACACCTTC. This gives the protein CASSSPHRHGYTF.

The table lists this clone with a count of one. The genes are TRBV19 and TRBJ2-3, with 8 bases matching TRBD2. CDR1 and CDR2 from the germline V gene are LNHDA and SQIVND (reference sequence). V shed 8 bases and J 6 bases; nucleotides not matched to a gene: 10. The CDR3 has 14 residues. The CDR3 here is CASLDRAGADTQYF. The CDR3, as DNA: TGTGCCAGTCTGGACCGAGCGGGGGCGGATACGCAGTATTTT.

The chain is built from TRBV18 and TRBJ2-7; 9 bases agree with TRBD1. Germline CDR1 KGHSH, CDR2 LQKENI. The CDR3 is made up of 15 amino acids. V gave up 3 bases and J gave up 5 bases; unmatched junction bases: 8. This chain's CDR3 is CASSPGTGMTHEQYF. CDR3 in DNA: TGTGCCAGCTCACCTGGGACAGGGATGACCCACGAGCAGTACTTC.

This clone was detected once. The CDR3 loop reads CASSSGLDQPQHF. The CDR3 region has the DNA TGCGCCAGCAGCTCCGGACTTGATCAGCCCCAGCATTTT. The gene calls are TRBV5-1 and TRBJ1-5; no reliable D call. CDR1 and CDR2 (germline): SGHRS, YFSETQ. This CDR3 comprises 13 residues. The V gene lost 3 bases and the J gene lost 5 bases, with 9 bases spanning the gap. The variable domain in full, completed from reference TRBV5-1 and TRBJ1-5, reads KAGVTQTPRYLIKTRGQQVTLSCSPISGHRSVSWYQQTPGQGLQFLFEYFSETQRNKGNFPGRFSGRQFSNSRSEMNVSTLELGDSALYLCASSSGLDQPQHFGDGTRLSIL.

The CDR3 coding sequence is TGCAGCGTTGGTGACAGCAACTATGGCTACACCTTC. Translated: CSVGDSNYGYTF. V is TRBV29-1 and J is TRBJ1-2, with D possibly matching TRBD1 (5 bases). CDR3 length: 12 amino acids. Germline V gene sequence: CDR1 SQVTM, CDR2 ANQGSEA. V was trimmed by 4 bases and J by 2 bases, leaving 8 bases between them.

V is TRBV6-5 and J is TRBJ2-7, with a possible D match to TRBD1 (6 bases). The V and J ends lost 6 bases and 0 bases respectively, with 15 bases between them. There are 15 residues in the CDR3. The V gene's germline CDR1 is MNHEY and CDR2 SVGAGI. CDR3 DNA: TGTGCCAGCAGGGCCCTGGACAGACGCTCCTACGAGCAGTACTTC. Amino acid sequence: CASRALDRRSYEQYF.

The chain joins TRBV7-9 to TRBJ1-1, with D unclear. The CDR3 extends over 12 amino acids. The germline CDR1 and CDR2 sequences are SEHNR and FQNEAQ (reference sequence). The V end lost 2 bases, the J end lost 9 bases, and 10 bases lay between the germline ends. CDR3 in amino acids: CASSLMEGKAFF. The DNA of the CDR3 is TGTGCCAGCAGCTTAATGGAGGGTAAAGCTTTCTTT.

The CDR3 is CSGSQGWRETQYF. DNA of the CDR3: TGCAGCGGCTCACAGGGGTGGCGAGAGACCCAGTACTTC. The gene calls are TRBV29-1 and TRBJ2-5, with 7 bases that match TRBD1. CDR1 is SQVTM, CDR2 ANQGSEA, per germline. The J segment lost 4 bases and the V segment lost 7 bases, leaving 9 bases of the junction unmatched. This CDR3 contains 13 residues.

V and J are TRBV4-3 and TRBJ1-6; D is possibly TRBD1 (6 bases). Trimming stripped 2 bases from V and 9 bases from J, with 14 bases between. Germline lookup yields CDR1 LGHNA and CDR2 YSLEER. The CDR3 consists of 15 residues. CDR3 protein: CASSQFRDTSSPLHF. Written as DNA, the CDR3 is TGCGCCAGCAGCCAATTCCGGGACACTAGTTCACCCCTCCACTTT.

This clone was picked up one time. The sample holds other DNA sequences that translate to the same CDR3. The V gene is TRBV18, the J gene TRBJ1-1; 7 positions match TRBD1. The CDR3 runs to 13 residues. Germline V gives CDR1 KGHSH, CDR2 LQKENI. After removal of 2 bases from V and 3 bases from J, the junction contained 0 bases not matched to a gene. The chain's CDR3 is CASSPGQDTEAFF. The CDR3 coding sequence is TGTGCCAGCTCACCAGGACAGGACACTGAAGCTTTCTTT.

This clone was counted between two and nine times. The V call is TRBV27, the J call TRBJ2-2; D possibly corresponds to TRBD2 (6 bases). CDR1 and CDR2 (germline): MNHEY, SMNVEV (reference sequence). Deletions cut 1 base from V and 5 bases from J, with 17 bases between. This CDR3 comprises 17 residues. The CDR3 DNA is TGTGCCAGCAGTTTATGGGGAGGTATGGTGGGGACCGGGGAGCTGTTTTTT. Translated, it gives CASSLWGGMVGTGELFF.

V gene TRBV10-3 combines with J gene TRBJ1-2; TRBD1 agrees at 7 bases. Trimming took 4 bases from V and 2 from J; bases not matched to a gene: 4. Germline V gene sequence: CDR1 ENHRY, CDR2 SYGVKD. The CDR3 is made up of 14 amino acids. CDR3 coding DNA: TGTGCCATCAGTGTCCTGGACAGGAACTATGGCTACACCTTC. It translates to CAISVLDRNYGYTF.